What follows are 17 T cell receptor beta chains derived from one specimen sequenced in a study of T cells after posttransplantation cyclophosphamide. Treatment was busulfan-fludarabine conditioning, a marrow graft, and cyclophosphamide on days +3 and +4. Using immunoSEQ multiplex PCR, the repertoire was profiled, and TCRdb retains in-frame clones only, with some absent. This table holds 4,000 to 6,000 clones, about four fifths found once. The sequences come from PBMCs, collected after allogeneic stem cell transplant with posttransplant cyclophosphamide. The receptor set was obtained from a male patient aged 50 to 59 who received an allogeneic stem cell transplant from a related donor and was CMV-positive. Some T cells may be the graft donor's.

This chain joins TRBV18 and TRBJ1-4; 7 bases line up with TRBD1. CDR1 KGHSH and CDR2 LQKENI come from the germline V gene. The CDR3 is 20 amino acids. Trimming removed 5 bases from V and 2 bases from J; junction bases left unmatched: 20. CDR3: CASSLNPLLTGARTNEKLFF. CDR3 bases: TGTGCCAGCTCATTAAACCCTCTATTAACAGGGGCTCGGACTAATGAAAAACTGTTTTTT.

The CDR3 sequence is CASSPQLADSTDTQYF. The DNA for the CDR3 is TGTGCCAGCTCACCGCAACTAGCAGATAGCACAGATACGCAGTATTTT. The chain links TRBV18 to TRBJ2-3, with D possibly being TRBD2 (6 bases). V was cut by 3 bases and J by 0 bases, with 13 bases left in between. CDR1 and CDR2 from the germline V gene are KGHSH and LQKENI. There are 16 residues in the CDR3.

The genes are TRBV10-3 and TRBJ1-1, with D possibly matching TRBD1 (5 bases). Germline lookup yields CDR1 ENHRY and CDR2 SYGVKD. The CDR3 has 15 residues. The V end was cut by 11 bases, the J end by 2 bases, with 21 bases between. The CDR3 protein is CAASPTGGYNTEAFF. DNA for the CDR3: TGTGCCGCCTCCCCGACTGGGGGGTACAACACTGAAGCTTTCTTT.

The rearrangement links TRBV4-1 to TRBJ2-7, with D tentatively TRBD1 (6 bases). Germline assignment: CDR1 MGHRA and CDR2 YSYEKL. This CDR3 is 17 amino acids long. V lost 6 bases and J lost 3, with 24 bases in between. The chain's CDR3 is CASRHVRDRDKNYEQYF. Written as DNA, the CDR3 is TGCGCCAGCAGACACGTTAGAGACCGGGACAAAAACTACGAGCAGTACTTC.

This chain links TRBV18 with TRBJ2-3, with TRBD2 as a possible D gene (6 bases). V lost 2 bases to trimming and J lost 0 bases, with 6 bases between them. CDR3 size: 14 residues. Germline V gene lookup returns CDR1 KGHSH and CDR2 LQKENI. CDR3 sequence: CASSPGGSTDTQYF. CDR3 sequence (DNA): TGTGCCAGCTCACCAGGAGGGAGCACAGATACGCAGTATTTT. Based on the CDR3 plus reference TRBV18 and TRBJ2-3, the full variable domain is NAGVMQNPRHLVRRRGQEARLRCSPMKGHSHVYWYRQLPEEGLKFMVYLQKENIIDESGMPKERFSAEFPKEGPSILRIQQVVRGDSAAYFCASSPGGSTDTQYFGPGTRLTVL.

This clone was observed a handful of times. This sequence joins TRBV29-1 and TRBJ2-7, with D possibly matching TRBD1 (7 bases). Trimming shortened V by 5 bases and J by 6 bases, and 20 bases separated the two germline ends. Germline V lookup: CDR1 SQVTM, CDR2 ANQGSEA. This CDR3 is 14 amino acids long. This CDR3 reads CSVLGGQMGSEQYF. The CDR3, as DNA: TGCAGCGTTCTCGGGGGACAGATGGGATCCGAGCAGTACTTC.

The chain joins TRBV19 to TRBJ1-1; D unresolved. CDR3 length: 13 residues. The germline V gene encodes CDR1 LNHDA and CDR2 SQIVND (reference sequence). V was clipped by 3 bases and J by 0 bases, with 5 bases between them. The CDR3 sequence: CASSISVNTEAFF. The CDR3 DNA sequence: TGTGCCAGTAGTATTAGCGTGAACACTGAAGCTTTCTTT.

The gene calls are TRBV5-5 and TRBJ1-1; no clear D. Trimming stripped 0 bases from V and 5 bases from J, with 11 bases between. This CDR3 spans 14 amino acids. CDR1 and CDR2 (germline): SGHKS, YYEKEE (reference sequence). The CDR3 here is CASSLARLWTEAFF. The CDR3 nucleotides are TGTGCCAGCAGCTTGGCCAGGTTGTGGACTGAAGCTTTCTTT.

This chain links TRBV19 with TRBJ2-3; D may be TRBD1 (5 bases). Per the germline V gene, CDR1 is LNHDA and CDR2 is SQIVND (reference sequence). The CDR3 contains 12 residues. Trimming pared 6 bases from V and 6 bases from J, leaving 10 bases between. CDR3 bases: TGTGCCAGTAGGGTAGGGGCGGATACGCAGTATTTT. Its protein is CASRVGADTQYF.

The chain joins TRBV6-1 to TRBJ1-5; the match to TRBD1 covers 8 bases. V shed 3 bases and J 5 bases; nucleotides not matched to a gene: 6. Germline assignment: CDR1 MNHNS and CDR2 SASEGT. This CDR3 spans 15 amino acids. The CDR3 is CASSDRGQGHQPQHF. CDR3 nucleotide sequence: TGTGCCAGCAGTGATAGAGGACAGGGCCATCAGCCCCAGCATTTT.

The chain joins TRBV9 to TRBJ2-3; D is unresolved. The CDR3 totals 15 residues. The V and J ends lost 4 bases and 2 bases respectively, with 14 bases between them. CDR1 is SGDLS, CDR2 YYNGEE, per germline. CDR3 amino acids: CASSIGNRYTDTQYF. DNA for the CDR3: TGTGCCAGCAGCATAGGCAACCGCTACACAGATACGCAGTATTTT.

V gene TRBV19 combines with J gene TRBJ1-4; 7 bases are shared with TRBD1. Trimming took 6 bases from V and 2 from J; bases not matched to a gene: 6. Germline CDR1 and CDR2: LNHDA and SQIVND (reference sequence). The CDR3 sequence is 15 residues long. This chain's CDR3 is CASRRNRGTNEKLFF. CDR3 DNA: TGTGCCAGTAGGCGGAACAGGGGCACTAATGAAAAACTGTTTTTT.

The rearrangement uses TRBV5-4 and TRBJ1-1, with D unresolved. Germline assignment: CDR1 SGHNT and CDR2 YYREEE (reference sequence). Trimming took off 6 bases at V and 0 bases at J, with 9 bases between the two ends. This CDR3 is 13 amino acids long. DNA for the CDR3: TGTGCCAGCACCTACCAGGTGAACACTGAAGCTTTCTTT. It codes for CASTYQVNTEAFF. Combining the CDR3 with reference TRBV5-4 and TRBJ1-1 gives the whole variable domain ETGVTQSPTHLIKTRGQQVTLRCSSQSGHNTVSWYQQALGQGPQFIFQYYREEENGRGNFPPRFSGLQFPNYSSELNVNALELDDSALYLCASTYQVNTEAFFGQGTRLTVV.

J is TRBJ1-1 and V is TRBV19; 8 bases are a match to TRBD1. The CDR3 runs 16 residues. The ends lost 6 bases at V and 1 base at J; junction bases unmatched: 10. Germline values: CDR1 LNHDA, CDR2 SQIVND (reference sequence). The CDR3 bases are TGTGCCAGTAGGCATCCGCGGACAGGGAAGAACACTGAAGCTTTCTTT. Its translation is CASRHPRTGKNTEAFF.

The genes are TRBV15 and TRBJ1-1, with TRBD1 matching over 8 bases. The CDR3 sequence is 14 residues long. V gave up 2 bases and J gave up 6 bases; unmatched junction bases: 5. CDR1 and CDR2 (germline): LNHNV, YYDKDF (reference sequence). The CDR3 is CATSRRDRGPEAFF. CDR3 in DNA: TGTGCCACCAGCAGACGCGACAGGGGTCCTGAAGCTTTCTTT.

The chain combines TRBV4-1 with TRBJ2-7, with 9 positions matching TRBD2. J lost 2 bases, V lost 2 bases, and 7 bases had no gene match. The CDR3 has 16 residues. From germline, CDR1 is MGHRA and CDR2 YSYEKL. The CDR3: CASSQHVASGTYEQYF. The CDR3 DNA is TGCGCCAGCAGCCAACATGTGGCTAGCGGGACCTACGAGCAGTACTTC.

The J gene is TRBJ1-5, the V gene TRBV29-1; D gene unclear. Germline V gene data show CDR1 as SQVTM and CDR2 as ANQGSEA. The ends were cut back, 4 bases at V and 5 bases at J, with 15 bases in the middle. CDR3 length equals 14 residues. Written as DNA, the CDR3 is TGCAGCGTTGCAGAGGCCAGTTTGTATCAGCCCCAGCATTTT. Translation gives CSVAEASLYQPQHF.